The 26 T cell receptor beta chains given below trace back to one sample, sequenced in a study of vaccination and CD4 T cells after COVID-19. These receptors' targets are unknown. Treatment of the sample: approximately 10-day PBMC culture with coronavirus spike peptide pools or control peptides (ViraFEST assay). CD4+ T cells that came from the unexposed donor were collected before the COVID-19 pandemic (2011-2018). The Oncomine TCR Beta short-read assay generated sequence data from the DNA of cultured CD4+ T cells. MiXCR was run by TCRdb on the PCR reads, yielding one entry per CDR3 protein. Among about 7,600 distinct CDR3 sequences listed, roughly 50% were seen once. Sequenced material: CD4+ T cells from blood, cultured in vitro. These receptors originate from a human donor in good health.

This clonotype was counted between two and nine times. Here the CDR3 reads CAPSGTGNSTYEQYF. CDR3 DNA sequence: TGTGCCCCGTCCGGGACAGGGAATTCCACCTACGAGCAGTACTTC. The genes are TRBV24-1 and TRBJ2-7; 9 bases map to TRBD1. V trimming: 12 bases; J trimming: 2 bases; junction bases outside the gene matches: 13. This CDR3 comprises 15 residues. From germline, CDR1 is KGHDR and CDR2 SFDVKD.

In its sample, this clonotype was seen once. V usage is TRBV19 and J usage is TRBJ2-5, with D maybe TRBD2 (5 bases). CDR3 size: 12 residues. Germline V gene sequence: CDR1 LNHDA, CDR2 SQIVND (reference sequence). V shed 8 bases and J shed 3 bases, with 10 bases lying between them. The CDR3 is CASGRRKETQYF. CDR3 DNA sequence: TGTGCCAGTGGGAGAAGGAAAGAGACCCAGTACTTC.

V usage is TRBV19 and J usage is TRBJ2-7; the D gene is possibly TRBD1 (5 bases). Looked up from germline, CDR1 is LNHDA and CDR2 is SQIVND (reference sequence). Trimming took off 6 bases at V and 8 bases at J, with 17 bases between the two ends. The CDR3 covers 13 residues. The CDR3 protein is CASSPTGPTKQYF. CDR3 in DNA: TGTGCCAGTAGCCCTACAGGCCCCACGAAGCAGTACTTC.

The chain joins TRBV11-3 to TRBJ2-5, with TRBD1 matching 7 bases. Germline CDR1 reads SGHNT; CDR2 reads YENEEA. V dropped 1 base and J dropped 4; count of bases not matched to a gene: 6. The CDR3 is made up of 15 amino acids. In nucleotides, the CDR3 is TGTGCCAGCAGCTTAGGAGGGGGCGCGTCAGAGACCCAGTACTTC. It codes for CASSLGGGASETQYF. Full variable domain (outside the CDR3, taken from reference TRBV11-3 and TRBJ2-5): EAGVVQSPRYKIIEKKQPVAFWCNPISGHNTLYWYLQNLGQGPELLIRYENEEAVDDSQLPKDRFSAERLKGVDSTLKIQPAELGDSAVYLCASSLGGGASETQYFGPGTRLLVL.

This clonotype showed up just a few times. V is TRBV20-1 and J is TRBJ1-5, with D possibly TRBD1 on 6 matching bases. The CDR3 is 14 amino acids. Germline assignment: CDR1 DFQATT and CDR2 SNEGSKA (reference sequence). The DNA of the CDR3 is TGCAGCGTTGGAAAGGGGGGCGGCAATCAGCCCCAGCATTTT. This encodes CSVGKGGGNQPQHF.

The rearrangement links TRBV6-1 to TRBJ2-3; 7 positions agree with TRBD2. There are 13 residues in the CDR3. Germline trimming cut 6 bases from V and 4 bases from J; bases unmatched to any gene: 4. CDR1 is MNHNS and CDR2 is SASEGT in the germline V gene. As DNA, the CDR3 is TGTGCCAGCAGGACTAGCTGGGCAGATACGCAGTATTTT. It codes for CASRTSWADTQYF.

The V call is TRBV24-1, the J call TRBJ1-2; D is uncertain. Germline V gene lookup returns CDR1 KGHDR and CDR2 SFDVKD. The germline V and J ends were trimmed by 3 bases and 0 bases, with 10 bases remaining between them. The CDR3 has 15 residues. Written as DNA, the CDR3 is TGTGCCACCAGTGATCCACACGGTTCTAACTATGGCTACACCTTC. Translation: CATSDPHGSNYGYTF.

A single count supports this clonotype. The rearrangement uses TRBV19 and TRBJ1-2; 9 bases are a match to TRBD1. The CDR3 runs to 12 residues. The trim removed 5 bases at V and 7 bases at J, leaving 2 bases unmatched. The germline V gene has CDR1 LNHDA and CDR2 SQIVND (reference sequence). As DNA, the CDR3 is TGTGCCAGTAGTGCGACAGGGGGTGGCTACACCTTC. Translated, it gives CASSATGGGYTF.

This chain uses TRBV6-5 with TRBJ1-5; 7 bases line up with TRBD1. CDR1 is MNHEY and CDR2 is SVGAGI in the germline V gene. CDR3 length equals 16 residues. After removal of 0 bases from V and 2 bases from J, the junction contained 4 bases not matched to a gene. The CDR3 loop reads CASSYSTGPRNQPQHF. The DNA of the CDR3 is TGTGCCAGCAGTTACTCGACAGGGCCTCGCAATCAGCCCCAGCATTTT.

The chain uses TRBV6-5 and TRBJ2-5, with no clear D. CDR1 is MNHEY and CDR2 is SVGAGI in the germline V gene. CDR3 length: 14 amino acids. V was clipped by 0 bases and J by 7 bases, with 12 bases between them. This chain's CDR3 is CASSYSLGRTTQYF. As DNA, the CDR3 is TGTGCCAGCAGTTACTCGCTGGGTCGTACGACCCAGTACTTC.

This clonotype was seen more than once but under ten times. The chain recombines TRBV21-1 with TRBJ1-1. TRBV21-1 is described as a pseudogene. The CDR3 sequence is 14 residues long. The CDR3, as DNA: TGTGCCAGCAGCAAGAGTAGCAGGCACACTGAAGCTTTCTTT. It translates to CASSKSSRHTEAFF.

This chain uses TRBV19 with TRBJ1-5; 8 bases agree with TRBD1. This CDR3 is built from 15 residues. CDR1 is LNHDA, CDR2 SQIVND, per germline (reference sequence). V was clipped by 4 bases and J by 4 bases; unmatched bases: 6. The CDR3 spells CASSTTGGRNQPQHF. The CDR3 DNA reads TGTGCCAGTAGTACTACAGGGGGTAGGAATCAGCCCCAGCATTTT. Supplemented by reference TRBV19 and TRBJ1-5, the full variable domain reads DGGITQSPKYLFRKEGQNVTLSCEQNLNHDAMYWYRQDPGQGLRLIYYSQIVNDFQKGDIAEGYSVSREKKESFPLTVTSAQKNPTAFYLCASSTTGGRNQPQHFGDGTRLSIL.

This clonotype has more than one count but fewer than ten. This sequence joins TRBV7-8 and TRBJ1-5; D possibly corresponds to TRBD1 (6 bases). Germline CDR1 reads SGHVS; CDR2 reads FQNEAQ. The CDR3 is 20 amino acids. V was trimmed by 5 bases and J by 0 bases, leaving 26 bases between them. CDR3 protein: CASSRTLLTGKFYSNQPQHF. Written as DNA, the CDR3 is TGTGCCAGCAGCCGTACTCTACTAACAGGGAAATTTTATAGCAATCAGCCCCAGCATTTT.

The chain is built from TRBV6-5 and TRBJ2-7; possible D gene TRBD2, 6 bases. Trimming cost V 0 bases and J 1 base, with 13 bases left between them. CDR3 length: 16 amino acids. Germline lookup yields CDR1 MNHEY and CDR2 SVGAGI. In nucleotides, the CDR3 is TGTGCCAGCAGTTACTCCGGCGGGAAGTCGTCCTACGAGCAGTACTTC. Residues: CASSYSGGKSSYEQYF.

This clonotype has just a few counts. This chain joins TRBV20-1 and TRBJ1-5; the D is unclear. CDR3 length equals 13 residues. From germline, CDR1 is DFQATT and CDR2 SNEGSKA (reference sequence). Trimming shortened V by 1 base and J by 7 bases, and 11 bases separated the two germline ends. The CDR3 loop reads CSARVSGEQPQHF. The CDR3, as DNA: TGCAGTGCTAGAGTCTCGGGTGAACAGCCCCAGCATTTT.

This rearrangement joins TRBV20-1 to TRBJ2-1; maybe TRBD2 (6 bases). The germline V gene has CDR1 DFQATT and CDR2 SNEGSKA (reference sequence). V was trimmed by 0 bases and J by 2 bases, leaving 11 bases between them. The CDR3 runs 15 residues. The CDR3 DNA follows: TGCAGTGCTAGAGATGCCAGGACTACCTACAATGAGCAGTTCTTC. Translation: CSARDARTTYNEQFF.

The V gene is TRBV15, the J gene TRBJ2-7, with D perhaps TRBD1 (6 bases). The germline V and J ends were trimmed by 7 bases and 2 bases, with 18 bases remaining between them. The CDR3 extends over 15 amino acids. Germline V gene sequence: CDR1 LNHNV, CDR2 YYDKDF (reference sequence). As DNA, the CDR3 is TGTGCCACCACCCAGGGGCAGGGTTACACCTACGAGCAGTACTTC. Protein sequence: CATTQGQGYTYEQYF.

This clonotype appeared a few times. The chain links TRBV6-5 to TRBJ1-5; 7 nucleotides match TRBD1. Germline CDR1 is MNHEY and CDR2 is SVGAGI. J gave up 7 bases and V 2 bases, and 14 bases lay outside the gene matches. This CDR3 spans 17 amino acids. The CDR3 reads CASSYNPRTGPFQPQHF. The CDR3 region has the DNA TGTGCCAGCAGTTACAACCCGCGGACAGGACCTTTCCAGCCCCAGCATTTT.

The chain recombines TRBV18 with TRBJ2-7; a weak D match, TRBD1 (5 bases). Looked up from germline, CDR1 is KGHSH and CDR2 is LQKENI. The CDR3 runs 15 residues. V lost 2 bases, J lost 4 bases, and 15 bases lay in between. CDR3 sequence: CASSPSAGNQYEQYF. CDR3 DNA sequence: TGTGCCAGCTCACCATCGGCAGGGAATCAGTACGAGCAGTACTTC.

In its sample, this clonotype was seen a few times. The chain has TRBV20-1 and TRBJ2-1, with 8 bases identical to TRBD2. The CDR3 sequence is 14 residues long. Per the germline V gene, CDR1 is DFQATT and CDR2 is SNEGSKA (reference sequence). After removal of 6 bases from V and 6 bases from J, the junction contained 10 bases not matched to a gene. The CDR3 DNA is TGCAGTGCGAGTAGCGGGACTTGGGGCAATGAGCAGTTCTTC. It is translated as CSASSGTWGNEQFF.

This clonotype has a handful of counts. The chain links TRBV7-9 to TRBJ1-2; D not certain. CDR1 and CDR2 from the germline V gene are SEHNR and FQNEAQ (reference sequence). Trimming cost V 1 base and J 4 bases, with 19 bases left between them. The CDR3 sequence is 17 residues long. CDR3 region: CASSLDPSALRAYGYTF. In DNA, the CDR3 is TGTGCCAGCAGCTTAGATCCCTCGGCGCTGAGGGCCTATGGCTACACCTTC.

This clonotype came up a few times. This rearrangement joins TRBV6-1 to TRBJ1-2; 7 bases align to TRBD1. Germline lookup yields CDR1 MNHNS and CDR2 SASEGT. V was pared by 5 bases and J by 2 bases, with 5 bases of the junction left unmatched. The length of the CDR3 is 14 residues. CDR3 protein: CASSPQGTNYGYTF. CDR3 sequence (DNA): TGTGCCAGCAGTCCACAGGGGACCAACTATGGCTACACCTTC.

The J gene is TRBJ2-2, the V gene TRBV7-2; 9 bases line up with TRBD1. The CDR3 extends over 15 amino acids. The V segment lost 7 bases and the J segment 4 bases; nucleotides outside the gene matches: 7. The germline V gene has CDR1 SGHTA and CDR2 FQGNSA. The CDR3 DNA reads TGTGCCAGCATGGGGTGGGACAGGGTCACCGGGGAGCTGTTTTTT. It translates to CASMGWDRVTGELFF.

V is TRBV6-4 and J is TRBJ1-5; D not certain. CDR3 length: 15 residues. With 0 bases removed from V and 4 bases from J, the gap between germline ends came to 10 bases. CDR1 is MRHNA and CDR2 is SNTAGT in the germline V gene. CDR3 nucleotide sequence: TGTGCCAGCAGTGACTCGAGAACTCAAAATCAGCCCCAGCATTTT. Translation gives CASSDSRTQNQPQHF.

The V gene is TRBV28, the J gene TRBJ1-1; no clear D. CDR1 and CDR2 from the germline V gene are MDHEN and SYDVKM. The length of the CDR3 is 13 residues. Trimming stripped 2 bases from V and 5 bases from J, with 9 bases between. CDR3 in amino acids: CASSLTGRTEAFF. CDR3 DNA sequence: TGTGCCAGCAGTTTAACGGGAAGGACTGAAGCTTTCTTT.

This clonotype was found a few times. The rearrangement joins TRBV7-9 to TRBJ1-4, with TRBD1 matching 9 bases. The CDR3 sequence is 15 residues long. Looked up from germline, CDR1 is SEHNR and CDR2 is FQNEAQ (reference sequence). The trim removed 5 bases at V and 3 bases at J, leaving 4 bases unmatched. The CDR3 nucleotides read TGTGCCAGCAGCCACGGGGACAGGGCTAATGAAAAACTGTTTTTT. As protein: CASSHGDRANEKLFF.